This TCR beta chain was identified during a study of OX40 agonist ivuxolimab in advanced cancers. Study-wide context: Across the patients, intravenous ivuxolimab was delivered every 2 weeks at 0.01 to 10 mg/kg.

TCRdb keeps only in-frame clones here, not all; method: immunoSEQ multiplex PCR. Found here are about 82,000 clones, 85% to 90% of them singletons; the top ten hold approximately 1.9%. Study conclusions and caveats: Clonal expansion by week 6 occurred in CD4+ and CD8+ blood T cells (at 0.1 to 3.0 mg/kg). Researchers report that CD8+ T cells had, on average, more expanded clones than CD4+. The study did not work out the antigen specificity of the expanded peripheral T cells.

Trimming removed 1 base from V and 5 bases from J, with 12 bases in between. CDR3 length: 14 amino acids. CDR1 SGHDT and CDR2 YYEEEE come from the germline V gene. As concerns this clone: No antigen is known for it.

The clonotype was recovered from an adult with an advanced solid tumor such as melanoma, head and neck, liver or kidney cancer. The sequencing here drew on CD4+ or CD8+ T cells sorted from blood, taken in a trial of the OX40 agonist ivuxolimab. The V call is TRBV5-6, the J call TRBJ1-1, with TRBD1 as a possible D gene (6 bases). The chain's CDR3 is CASSLIRGWTEAFF. In nucleotides, the CDR3 is TGTGCCAGCAGCTTGATCAGGGGTTGGACTGAAGCTTTCTTT.